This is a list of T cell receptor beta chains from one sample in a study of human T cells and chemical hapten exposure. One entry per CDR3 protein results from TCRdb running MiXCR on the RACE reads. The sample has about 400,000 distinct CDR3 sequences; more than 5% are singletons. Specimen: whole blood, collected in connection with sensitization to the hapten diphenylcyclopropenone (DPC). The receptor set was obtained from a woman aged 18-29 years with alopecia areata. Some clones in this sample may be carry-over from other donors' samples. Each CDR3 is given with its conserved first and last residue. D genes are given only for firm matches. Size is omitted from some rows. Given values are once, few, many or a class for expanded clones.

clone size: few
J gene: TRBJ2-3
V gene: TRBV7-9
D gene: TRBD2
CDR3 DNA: TGTGCCAGCAGCTCCCGACTAGCGGGGGGGCCGGAGGATACGCAGTATTTT
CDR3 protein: CASSSRLAGGPEDTQYF

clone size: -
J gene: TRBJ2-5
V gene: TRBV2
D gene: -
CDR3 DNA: TGTGCCAGCAGCGGTCGGGACAACCAAGAGACCCAGTACTTC
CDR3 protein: CASSGRDNQETQYF

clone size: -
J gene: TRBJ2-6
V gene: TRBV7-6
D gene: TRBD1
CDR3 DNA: TGTGCCAGCAGCTCACTGGACAGGGGGTCTGGGGCCAACGTCCTGACTTTC
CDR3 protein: CASSSLDRGSGANVLTF

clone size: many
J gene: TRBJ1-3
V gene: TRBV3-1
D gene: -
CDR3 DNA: TGTGCCAGCAGCCAAGATACGACTTATGGAAACACCATATATTTT
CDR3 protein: CASSQDTTYGNTIYF

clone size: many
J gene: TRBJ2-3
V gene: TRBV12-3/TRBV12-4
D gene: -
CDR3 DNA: TGTGCCAGCAGTTTTTTCGGACTTAGCACAGATACGCAGTATTTT
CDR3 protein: CASSFFGLSTDTQYF

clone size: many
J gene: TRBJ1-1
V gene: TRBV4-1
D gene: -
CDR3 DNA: TGCGCCAGCAGCCAAGTCATAAGGGTTCCCAACACTGAAGCTTTCTTT
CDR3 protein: CASSQVIRVPNTEAFF

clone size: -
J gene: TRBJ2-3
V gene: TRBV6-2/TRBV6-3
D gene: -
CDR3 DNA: TGTGCCAGCAGTTCGCCCTCCCCGAGCGGACCAGATACGCAGTATTTT
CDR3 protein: CASSSPSPSGPDTQYF

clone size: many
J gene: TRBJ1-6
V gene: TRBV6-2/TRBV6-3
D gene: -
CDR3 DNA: TGTGCCAGCAGCACTAAAGACCGCAGCTCCTATAATTCACCCCTCCACTTT
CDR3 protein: CASSTKDRSSYNSPLHF

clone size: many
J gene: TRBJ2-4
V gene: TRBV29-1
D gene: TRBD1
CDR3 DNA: TGCAGCGTCACCGGGACAGGGGCGGAAAACATTCAGTACTTC
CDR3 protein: CSVTGTGAENIQYF

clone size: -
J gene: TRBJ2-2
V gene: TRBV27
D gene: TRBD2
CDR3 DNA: TGTGCCAGCAGTTTTGCGGGGGGACTAAACACCGGGGAGCTGTTTTTT
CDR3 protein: CASSFAGGLNTGELFF

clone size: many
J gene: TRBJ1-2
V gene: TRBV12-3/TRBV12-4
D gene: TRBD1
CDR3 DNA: TGTGCCAGCAGTCGGATAGCAGGGGGAATTTATGGCTACACCTTC
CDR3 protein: CASSRIAGGIYGYTF

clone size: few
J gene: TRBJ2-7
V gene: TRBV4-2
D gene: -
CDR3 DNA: TGTGCCAGCAGCCAACCTTCAGGGGGGGCAGGGTTTTCCTACGAGCAGTACTTC
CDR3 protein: CASSQPSGGAGFSYEQYF

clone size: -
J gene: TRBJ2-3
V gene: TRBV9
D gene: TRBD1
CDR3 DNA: TGTGCCAGCAGCGTTGAGGGACAGGGATTGACAGATACGCAGTATTTT
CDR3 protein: CASSVEGQGLTDTQYF

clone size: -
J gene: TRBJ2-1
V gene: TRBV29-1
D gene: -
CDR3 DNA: TGCAGCGTTGCTACCTCTCTTCTAACCTACAATGAGCAGTTCTTC
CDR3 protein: CSVATSLLTYNEQFF

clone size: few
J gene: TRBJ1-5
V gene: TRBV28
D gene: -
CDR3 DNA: TGTGCCAGCAGGCCTTATAAGGGATCCTACAATCAGCCCCAGCATTTT
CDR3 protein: CASRPYKGSYNQPQHF

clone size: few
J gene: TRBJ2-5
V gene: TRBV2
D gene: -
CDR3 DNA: TGTGCCAGCAGTGCGACGCCCGAGACGCCTCAAGAGACCCAGTACTTC
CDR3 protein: CASSATPETPQETQYF

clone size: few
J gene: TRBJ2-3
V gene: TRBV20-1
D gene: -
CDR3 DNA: TGCAGTGCTAGAGATCCCCAGCTCATTACCCCCACAGATACGCAGTATTTT
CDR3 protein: CSARDPQLITPTDTQYF

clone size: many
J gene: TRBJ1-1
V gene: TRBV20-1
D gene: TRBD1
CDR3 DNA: TGCAGTGCTAGACGGCCAGGGGGCGCTGGGACTGAAGCTTTCTTT
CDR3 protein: CSARRPGGAGTEAFF

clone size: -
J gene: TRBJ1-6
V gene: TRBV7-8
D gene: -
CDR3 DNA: TGTGCCAGCAGCTTTTACCGTGACAGGCAGAATTCACCCCTCCACTTT
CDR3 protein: CASSFYRDRQNSPLHF

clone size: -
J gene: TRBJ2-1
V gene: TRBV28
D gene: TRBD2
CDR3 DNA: TGTGCCAGCAGTTTATACGGGGGGAGCTCCTACAATGAGCAGTTCTTC
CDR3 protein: CASSLYGGSSYNEQFF

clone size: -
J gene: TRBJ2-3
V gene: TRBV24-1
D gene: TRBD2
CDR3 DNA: TGTGCCACCAGTGATGCAACGACTAGCGGATTCACAGATACGCAGTATTTT
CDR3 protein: CATSDATTSGFTDTQYF

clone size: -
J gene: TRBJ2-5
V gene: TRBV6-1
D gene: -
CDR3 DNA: TGTGCCAGCAGTGGATCAGGGACGGAGACCCAGTACTTC
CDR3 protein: CASSGSGTETQYF

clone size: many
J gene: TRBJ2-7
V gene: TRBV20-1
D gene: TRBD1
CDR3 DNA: TGCAGTGCCACTACCGCTGGACAGGTGGGGAACGAGCAGTACTTC
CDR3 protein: CSATTAGQVGNEQYF

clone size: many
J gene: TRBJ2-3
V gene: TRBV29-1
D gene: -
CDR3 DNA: TGCAGCGTTGGGCAGACAGATACGCAGTATTTT
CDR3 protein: CSVGQTDTQYF

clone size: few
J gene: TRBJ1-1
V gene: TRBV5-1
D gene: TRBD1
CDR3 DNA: TGCGCCAGCAGCATTACAGGGGGCCAGGCTATGAACACTGAAGCTTTCTTT
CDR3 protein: CASSITGGQAMNTEAFF

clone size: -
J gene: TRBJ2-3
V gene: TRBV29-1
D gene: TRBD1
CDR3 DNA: TGCAGCGTTGAAGATCTCCAGGGGGTGACAGATACGCAGTATTTT
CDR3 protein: CSVEDLQGVTDTQYF

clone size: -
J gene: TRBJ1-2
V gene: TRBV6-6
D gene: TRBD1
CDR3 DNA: TGTGCCAGCAGCCGGGACAGGGGGCATATCCATGGCTACACCTTC
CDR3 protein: CASSRDRGHIHGYTF

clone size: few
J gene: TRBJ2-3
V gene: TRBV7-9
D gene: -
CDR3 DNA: TGTGCCAGCAGCTTAAGTGCGCAGGGAACATTCACAGATACGCAGTATTTT
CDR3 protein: CASSLSAQGTFTDTQYF

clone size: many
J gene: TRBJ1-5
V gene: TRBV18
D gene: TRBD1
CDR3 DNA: TGTGCCAGCTCACCGGACAGGGGAGGAATCCAGCCCCAGCATTTT
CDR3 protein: CASSPDRGGIQPQHF

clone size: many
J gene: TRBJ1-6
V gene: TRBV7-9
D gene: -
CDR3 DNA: TGTGCCAGCAGCTTAGGAGGACAGAATCCCTCCTATAATTCACCCCTCCACTTT
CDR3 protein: CASSLGGQNPSYNSPLHF

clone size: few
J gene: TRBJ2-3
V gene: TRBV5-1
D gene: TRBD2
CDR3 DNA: TGCGCCAGCAGCTTGGCACGGACTAGCGGGGGGAACACAGATACGCAGTATTTT
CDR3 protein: CASSLARTSGGNTDTQYF

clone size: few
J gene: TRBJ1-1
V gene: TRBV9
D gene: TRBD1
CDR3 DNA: TGTGCCAGCAGCCCTCAGGGGGCAGGGGGACTTTTTACTGAAGCTTTCTTT
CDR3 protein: CASSPQGAGGLFTEAFF

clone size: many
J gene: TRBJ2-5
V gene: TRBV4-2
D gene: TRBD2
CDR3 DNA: TGTGCCAGCAGCCAGGCGGGGGAATCTGGAGAGACCCAGTACTTC
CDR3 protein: CASSQAGESGETQYF

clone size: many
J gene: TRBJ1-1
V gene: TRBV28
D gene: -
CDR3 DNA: TGTGCCAGCAGTCCAGCACAGCCTGAGAGCACTGAAGCTTTCTTT
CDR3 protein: CASSPAQPESTEAFF

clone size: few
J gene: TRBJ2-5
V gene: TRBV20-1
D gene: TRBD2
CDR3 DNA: TGCAGTGCTGGTACTAGCGGGGGGTACCAAGAGACCCAGTACTTC
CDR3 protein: CSAGTSGGYQETQYF

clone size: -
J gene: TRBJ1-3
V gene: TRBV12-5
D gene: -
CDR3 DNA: TGTGCTAGTGGTTTGGTAGGGGTCCTGGCGGCCTCTGGAAACACCATATATTTT
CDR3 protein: CASGLVGVLAASGNTIYF

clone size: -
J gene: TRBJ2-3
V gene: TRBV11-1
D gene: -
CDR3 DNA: TGTGCCAGCAGCTCGGGGGTAGCACAGGATACGCAGTATTTT
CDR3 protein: CASSSGVAQDTQYF

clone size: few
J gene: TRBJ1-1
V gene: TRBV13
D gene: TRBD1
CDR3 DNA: TGTGCCAGCAGCTTAGTTGGTTACCGGGACAGGGGTGATACTGAAGCTTTCTTT
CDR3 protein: CASSLVGYRDRGDTEAFF

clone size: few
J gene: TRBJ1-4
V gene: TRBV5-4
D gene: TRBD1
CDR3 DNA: TGTGCCAGCAGCCTACGACAGGGGGGAGTTAATGAAAAACTGTTTTTT
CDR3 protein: CASSLRQGGVNEKLFF

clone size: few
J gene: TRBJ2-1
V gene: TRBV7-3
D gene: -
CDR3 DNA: TGTGCCACCTCGGCCCCGGGGGCCTACAATGAGCAGTTCTTC
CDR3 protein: CATSAPGAYNEQFF

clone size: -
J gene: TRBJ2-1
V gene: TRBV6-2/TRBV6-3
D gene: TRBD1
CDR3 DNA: TGTGCCAGCAGTTACACCGACAGGGTTTACGACAATGAGCAGTTCTTC
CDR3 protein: CASSYTDRVYDNEQFF

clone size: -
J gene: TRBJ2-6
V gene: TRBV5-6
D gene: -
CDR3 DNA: TGTGCCAGCAGCCGGACCCATGCGAGCTCTGGGGCCAACGTCCTGACTTTC
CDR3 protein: CASSRTHASSGANVLTF

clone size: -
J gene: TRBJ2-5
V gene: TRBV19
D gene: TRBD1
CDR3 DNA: TGTGCCAGTAGTATGGCCCTCCGGACAGGGGGCGAAGAGACCCAGTACTTC
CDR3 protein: CASSMALRTGGEETQYF

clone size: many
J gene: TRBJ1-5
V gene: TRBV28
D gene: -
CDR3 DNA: TGTGCCGCGGCAACTGGGGGGGGCAATCAGCCCCAGCATTTT
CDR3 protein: CAAATGGGNQPQHF

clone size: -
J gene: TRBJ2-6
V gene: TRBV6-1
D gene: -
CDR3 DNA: TGTGCCAGCAGTGGCAGAAGCTCTGGGGCCAACGTCCTGACTTTC
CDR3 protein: CASSGRSSGANVLTF

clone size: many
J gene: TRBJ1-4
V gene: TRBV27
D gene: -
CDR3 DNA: TGTGCCAGCAGTTCCGGGGACGGACTCAAGGGAAAACTGTTTTTT
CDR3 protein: CASSSGDGLKGKLFF